The subject of this entry is one T cell receptor beta chain. Its cognate antigen is unknown. Time point noted: baseline pretreatment blood. The treatment denotes: 15 Gy SBRT to primary tumor, nephrectomy 4 weeks later. CDR3 size: 15 residues. The trim removed 6 bases at V and 6 bases at J, leaving 12 bases unmatched. CDR1 SGHNT and CDR2 YYREEE come from the germline V gene (reference sequence). Clones were sequenced by immunoSEQ multiplex PCR, and TCRdb holds only the in-frame ones, with some missing. The sample has some 22,000 clones, approximately 80% seen once. The sample belongs to a study of radiation and T cells in renal cell carcinoma. Study-level results: In blood, top tumor clones expanded by 2 weeks, shrinking by 4.

The clonotype was recovered from a man aged 55 to 70 with renal cell carcinoma. Sequencing was performed on blood, taken from a patient whose treatment included radiotherapy and nephrectomy. The genes are TRBV5-4 and TRBJ2-7; the match to TRBD1 covers 10 bases. The CDR3 sequence: CASTDWGQGMGEQYF. The CDR3 nucleotides are TGTGCCAGCACGGATTGGGGACAGGGGATGGGCGAGCAGTACTTC.